The 21 T cell receptor beta chains listed next were all sequenced from one sample in a study of T cell responses to AZD1222 COVID-19 vaccine. The assay was immunoSEQ multiplex PCR, and TCRdb's table has in-frame clones only and misses some. This table holds more than 85,000 clones, about 94% found once. The specimen was peripheral blood, collected 28 days after the second AZD1222 dose. These receptors were collected from an adult who received the AZD1222 COVID-19 vaccine.

The V call is TRBV27, the J call TRBJ1-1, with 9 bases that match TRBD1. Germline CDR1 MNHEY, CDR2 SMNVEV (reference sequence). Trimming removed 5 bases from V and 0 bases from J; junction bases left unmatched: 25. The CDR3 covers 22 residues. This CDR3 reads CASSHVYRPGTGWSLLNTEAFF. The CDR3 nucleotides read TGTGCCAGCAGTCACGTATACCGCCCCGGGACAGGGTGGTCCCTACTGAACACTGAAGCTTTCTTT.

The chain has TRBV27 and TRBJ2-7; 8 bases agree with TRBD2. V shed 6 bases and J 2 bases; nucleotides not matched to a gene: 9. This CDR3 is built from 15 residues. Germline V gene data show CDR1 as MNHEY and CDR2 as SMNVEV (reference sequence). This CDR3 reads CASRDPGGGPYEQYF. The CDR3 DNA is TGTGCCAGCAGGGACCCCGGCGGGGGGCCCTACGAGCAGTACTTC.

This chain joins TRBV30 and TRBJ1-4; possibly TRBD1 for D (5 bases). The CDR3 sequence is 16 residues long. Trimming pared 1 base from V and 2 bases from J, leaving 14 bases between. Germline V gives CDR1 GTSNPN, CDR2 SVGIG (reference sequence). The CDR3 region is CAWSGDVPRTNEKLFF. The DNA of the CDR3 is TGTGCCTGGAGTGGGGACGTCCCGAGGACTAATGAAAAACTGTTTTTT.

The table lists this clone with a count of one. The junction differs from germline at one of its ends, possibly a read error. The chain carries TRBV18 and TRBJ1-2; 7 positions match TRBD1. This CDR3 has 11 residues. From germline, CDR1 is KGHSH and CDR2 LQKENI. The CDR3 bases are TGTGCCAGCTTGGGGGGGACAGAGACCTTCTTC. This encodes CASLGGTETFF.

The chain is built from TRBV6-4 and TRBJ2-1; 8 positions agree with TRBD2. The V and J ends lost 3 bases and 4 bases, in that order; junction bases with no gene match: 11. This CDR3 spans 17 amino acids. CDR1 is MRHNA, CDR2 SNTAGT, per germline. The CDR3 sequence is CASSEGSGRGVYNEQFF. CDR3 bases: TGTGCCAGCAGTGAGGGGAGCGGGAGAGGGGTTTACAATGAGCAGTTCTTC.

CDR3 loop: CASSFGGGDYNEQFF. The CDR3 DNA reads TGTGCCAGCAGTTTTGGGGGGGGCGACTACAATGAGCAGTTCTTC. The J gene is TRBJ2-1, the V gene TRBV27; tentative D call: TRBD2 (7 bases). The CDR3 extends over 15 amino acids. Germline V CDR1 and CDR2: MNHEY, SMNVEV (reference sequence). V was clipped by 3 bases and J by 3 bases, with 12 bases between them.

The CDR3 nucleotides are TGTGCCAGCAGCTATCTAGCGATCCAGTACTTC. Translating gives CASSYLAIQYF. This rearrangement joins TRBV3-1 (or the pseudogene TRBV3-2) to TRBJ2-5; tentatively, D is TRBD2 (6 bases). CDR1 is LGHDT, CDR2 YNNKEL, per germline (reference sequence). Trimming left V 5 bases short and J 10 bases short, with 11 bases between. This CDR3 contains 11 residues.

The chain is built from TRBV5-1 and TRBJ2-2; 7 nucleotides match TRBD2. Germline CDR1 is SGHRS and CDR2 is YFSETQ. V dropped 0 bases and J dropped 2; count of bases not matched to a gene: 7. The length of the CDR3 is 17 residues. CDR3 bases: TGCGCCAGCAGCTTGGGTTCGCGGGAGAAAAACACCGGGGAGCTGTTTTTT. Amino acid sequence: CASSLGSREKNTGELFF.

The gene calls are TRBV18 and TRBJ1-5, with 11 bases matching TRBD1. The V gene end was trimmed by 5 bases and the J gene end by 7 bases; junction bases not matched to a gene: 10. This CDR3 is built from 16 residues. Germline CDR1 is KGHSH and CDR2 is LQKENI. For the CDR3, the DNA is TGTGCCAGCTCATCCGAAACCGGGACAGGGGGACAGCCCCAGCATTTT. Residues: CASSSETGTGGQPQHF.

This clone has just one count. This chain links TRBV6-5 with TRBJ1-2; 9 bases match TRBD1. Germline values: CDR1 MNHEY, CDR2 SVGAGI. The CDR3 length is 15 residues. The trim removed 7 bases at V and 0 bases at J, leaving 6 bases unmatched. The CDR3 coding sequence is TGTGCCAGCATCCCGCGGACAGGGGCTAACTATGGCTACACCTTC. Translating it yields CASIPRTGANYGYTF.

This clone was detected only once. The rearrangement joins TRBV6-1 to TRBJ1-4; D is perhaps TRBD1 (6 bases). CDR3 length: 15 residues. Germline lookup yields CDR1 MNHNS and CDR2 SASEGT. V shed 1 base and J shed 4 bases, with 10 bases lying between them. CDR3 region: CASSEGGQNNEKLFF. The DNA of the CDR3 is TGTGCCAGCAGTGAAGGGGGGCAGAATAATGAAAAACTGTTTTTT.

The V gene is TRBV5-1, the J gene TRBJ1-4; D gene uncertain. With 6 bases removed from V and 8 bases from J, the gap between germline ends came to 14 bases. This CDR3 is built from 13 residues. Germline V CDR1 and CDR2: SGHRS, YFSETQ. The CDR3 is CASTREGWEKLFF. The CDR3 DNA is TGCGCCAGCACCCGCGAAGGATGGGAAAAACTGTTTTTT.

This chain joins TRBV7-8 and TRBJ1-3; D is unresolved. Trimming removed 2 bases at V and 0 bases at J, with 11 bases between. Germline V gene data show CDR1 as SGHVS and CDR2 as FQNEAQ. The CDR3 covers 16 residues. CDR3 sequence: CASSLQPVSSGNTIYF. In DNA, the CDR3 is TGTGCCAGCAGCTTACAGCCAGTAAGCTCTGGAAACACCATATATTTT. Full variable domain (remainder filled in from reference TRBV7-8 and TRBJ1-3): GAGVSQSPRYKVAKRGQDVALRCDPISGHVSLFWYQQALGQGPEFLTYFQNEAQLDKSGLPSDRFFAERPEGSVSTLKIQRTQQEDSAVYLCASSLQPVSSGNTIYFGEGSWLTVV.

The rearrangement uses TRBV29-1 and TRBJ1-2; perhaps TRBD1 as D (5 bases). The V end lost 6 bases, the J end lost 7 bases, and 12 bases lay between the germline ends. Germline CDR1 SQVTM, CDR2 ANQGSEA. The CDR3 loop spans 11 amino acids. In DNA, the CDR3 is TGCAGCGTGCGGGGGGAGTTTGGCTACACCTTC. Protein: CSVRGEFGYTF.

The CDR3 region is CASSLDGSRTNEKLFF. The CDR3 region has the DNA TGCGCCAGCAGCTTGGACGGTTCGAGGACTAATGAAAAACTGTTTTTT. This chain joins TRBV5-1 and TRBJ1-4; D call uncertain. Trimming stripped 0 bases from V and 2 bases from J, with 11 bases between. This CDR3 is built from 16 residues. Germline V lookup: CDR1 SGHRS, CDR2 YFSETQ.

V is TRBV2 and J is TRBJ2-1; 10 bases map to TRBD2. The germline gives CDR1 SNHLY, CDR2 FYNNEI. The CDR3 is made up of 16 amino acids. V trimming: 4 bases; J trimming: 3 bases; junction bases outside the gene matches: 6. The CDR3 loop reads CASSVVAGGFYNEQFF. The CDR3 coding sequence is TGTGCCAGCAGTGTGGTAGCGGGAGGATTCTACAATGAGCAGTTCTTC.

The chain joins TRBV13 to TRBJ2-7; D call uncertain. This CDR3 is 11 amino acids long. V was pared by 6 bases and J by 4 bases, with 7 bases between. Germline CDR1 and CDR2: PRHDT and FYEKMQ (reference sequence). CDR3 sequence (DNA): TGTGCCAGCAGTGCACATTACGAGCAGTACTTC. Protein sequence: CASSAHYEQYF. The variable domain in full, with the rest retrieved from reference TRBV13 and TRBJ2-7, is AAGVIQSPRHLIKEKRETATLKCYPIPRHDTVYWYQQGPGQDPQFLISFYEKMQSDKGSIPDRFSAQQFSDYHSELNMSSLELGDSALYFCASSAHYEQYFGPGTRLTVT.

The sample holds one count of this clone. This chain links TRBV25-1 with TRBJ1-2; unclear D gene. This CDR3 is built from 12 residues. The V end was cut by 4 bases, the J end by 8 bases, with 11 bases between. CDR1 MGHDK and CDR2 SYGVNS come from the germline V gene. The CDR3 sequence is CASSGWVDGYTF. For the CDR3, the DNA is TGTGCCAGCAGTGGGTGGGTTGACGGCTACACCTTC.

J is TRBJ2-3 and V is TRBV11-2; 16 bases align to TRBD2. This CDR3 has 17 amino acids. With V trimmed by 8 bases and J by 4 bases, 9 bases remained unmatched. Looked up from germline, CDR1 is SGHAT and CDR2 is FQNNGV. The DNA for the CDR3 is TGTGCCAGCCTCTCCGGGACTAGCGGGGGGGATCCAGATACGCAGTATTTT. It yields the protein CASLSGTSGGDPDTQYF.

This clone occurred once. The gene calls are TRBV5-1 and TRBJ1-1, with D unresolved. The CDR3 totals 12 residues. Germline V lookup: CDR1 SGHRS, CDR2 YFSETQ. V lost 6 bases to trimming and J lost 1 base, with 7 bases between them. The CDR3, as DNA: TGCGCCAGCAAGCTGGGGAACACTGAAGCTTTCTTT. Translated, it gives CASKLGNTEAFF.

The rearrangement uses TRBV21-1 and TRBJ1-4; the table's D call, TRBD1, was not checked against the DNA. TRBV21-1 is noted as a pseudogene. The CDR3 covers 14 residues. The CDR3 DNA sequence: TGTGCCAGCCTGCGGGTGGGACAGACCTTAAAACTGTTTTTT. This gives the protein CASLRVGQTLKLFF.